The present entry profiles one T cell receptor beta chain with its context. Its antigen is undetermined. The CDR3 is made up of 20 amino acids. Germline CDR1 is KGHDR and CDR2 is SFDVKD. Then a second PCR, running roughly 7 to 11 cycles, was carried out with a sample-barcoded 5' primer and a J-beta primer mix. A template-switch adaptor with 12 random nucleotides tagged each cDNA molecule. TCRdb ran MiXCR on the 5' RACE reads and lists one entry per CDR3 protein. This table holds about 1,000,000 distinct CDR3 sequences, more than 40% found once. This entry belongs to a study of blood T cells in healthy people across ages. Overall study findings and caveats: Roughly linear age-related decline in beta diversity appeared, significant by age around 36. PBMC samples, being unsorted, prevented any conclusive comparison of naive and antigen-experienced cells.

Sequencing used blood. This sequence was found in a woman between 55 and 75 years old in good health. The V call is TRBV24-1, the J call TRBJ2-1, with TRBD2 matching 14 bases. The DNA matches TRBJ2-7 better at its end, which makes the J call doubtful. CDR3 DNA: TGTGCCACCAGTGACACACCGGGACTAGCGGGAGCGCCTATCTACAATGAGCAGTACTTC. Its translation: CATSDTPGLAGAPIYNEQYF.